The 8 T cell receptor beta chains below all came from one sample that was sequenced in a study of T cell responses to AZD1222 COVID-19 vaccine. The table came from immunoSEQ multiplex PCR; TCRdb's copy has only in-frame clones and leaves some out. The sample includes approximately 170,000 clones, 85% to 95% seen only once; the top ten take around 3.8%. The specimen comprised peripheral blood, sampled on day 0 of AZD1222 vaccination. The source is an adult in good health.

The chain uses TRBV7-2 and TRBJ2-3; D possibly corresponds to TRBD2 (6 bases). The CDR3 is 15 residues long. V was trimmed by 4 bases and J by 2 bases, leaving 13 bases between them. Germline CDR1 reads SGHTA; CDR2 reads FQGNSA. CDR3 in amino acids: CASSSRRDPTDTQYF. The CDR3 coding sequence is TGTGCCAGCAGCTCGCGGAGGGACCCCACAGATACGCAGTATTTT.

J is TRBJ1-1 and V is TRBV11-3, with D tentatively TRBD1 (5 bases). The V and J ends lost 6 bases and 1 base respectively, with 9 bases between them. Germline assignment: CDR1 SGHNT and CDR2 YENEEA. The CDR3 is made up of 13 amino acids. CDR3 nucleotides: TGTGCCAGCAGTCTACAGGAGAACACTGAAGCTTTCTTT. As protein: CASSLQENTEAFF.

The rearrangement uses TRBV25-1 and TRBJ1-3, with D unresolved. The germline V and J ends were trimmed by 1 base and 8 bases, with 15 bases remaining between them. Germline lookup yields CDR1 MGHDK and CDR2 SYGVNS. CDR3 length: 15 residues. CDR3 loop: CASSEFNSPWDTIYF. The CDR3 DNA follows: TGTGCCAGCAGTGAATTCAACTCCCCGTGGGACACCATATATTTT.

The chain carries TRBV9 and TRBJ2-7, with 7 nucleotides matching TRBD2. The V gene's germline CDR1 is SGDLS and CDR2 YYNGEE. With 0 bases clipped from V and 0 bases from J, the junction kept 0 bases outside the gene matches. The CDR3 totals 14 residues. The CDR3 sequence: CASSVGGSSYEQYF. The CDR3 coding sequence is TGTGCCAGCAGCGTAGGCGGGAGCTCCTACGAGCAGTACTTC. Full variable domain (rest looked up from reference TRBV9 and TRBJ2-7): DSGVTQTPKHLITATGQRVTLRCSPRSGDLSVYWYQQSLDQGLQFLIQYYNGEERAKGNILERFSAQQFPDLHSELNLSSLELGDSALYFCASSVGGSSYEQYFGPGTRLTVT.

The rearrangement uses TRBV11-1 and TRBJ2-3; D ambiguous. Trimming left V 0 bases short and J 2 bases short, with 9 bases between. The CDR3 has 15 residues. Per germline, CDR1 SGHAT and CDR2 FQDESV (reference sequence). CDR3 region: CASSLARAVTDTQYF. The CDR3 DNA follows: TGTGCCAGCAGCTTAGCCAGAGCAGTCACAGATACGCAGTATTTT.

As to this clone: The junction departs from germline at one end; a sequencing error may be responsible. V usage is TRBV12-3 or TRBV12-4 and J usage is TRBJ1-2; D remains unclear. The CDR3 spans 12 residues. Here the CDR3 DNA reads TGTGCCAGCAGTCCCCGCGGTCTAGCAATCTACTTC. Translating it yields CASSPRGLAIYF.

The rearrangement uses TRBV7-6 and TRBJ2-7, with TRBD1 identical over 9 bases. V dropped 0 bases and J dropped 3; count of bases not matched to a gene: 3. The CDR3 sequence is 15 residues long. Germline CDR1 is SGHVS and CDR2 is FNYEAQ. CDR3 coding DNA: TGTGCCAGCAGCTTAGCCGGACAGGGGAACTACGAGCAGTACTTC. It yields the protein CASSLAGQGNYEQYF.

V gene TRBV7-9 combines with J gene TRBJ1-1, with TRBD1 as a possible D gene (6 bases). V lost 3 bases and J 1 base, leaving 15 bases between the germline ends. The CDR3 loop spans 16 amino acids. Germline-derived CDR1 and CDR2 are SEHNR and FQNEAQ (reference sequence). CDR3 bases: TGTGCCAGCAGCTTTCCATCCAGGGGTCAGAACACTGAAGCTTTCTTT. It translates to CASSFPSRGQNTEAFF.